A selection of T cell receptor beta chains follows, all from one sample in a study of identical twins. TCRdb called the 5' RACE reads again in MiXCR, with one record for every CDR3 protein. Of 1.5 million to 2 million distinct CDR3 sequences in the sample, 25% to 35% were seen once. Source material: cord blood. The source of these receptors is a newborn girl in good health. CDR3s include the opening cysteine and the closing phenylalanine or tryptophan. D genes are given only for firm matches. Size tells how often a clone was seen (once, few, many) or the class of an expanded clone, and some rows leave it out.

V gene: TRBV24-1
clone size: -
D gene: TRBD1
J gene: TRBJ2-2
CDR3 DNA: TGTGCCACCAGTGATTGGGGGACAGGGGCCACCGGGGAGCTGTTTTTT
CDR3 protein: CATSDWGTGATGELFF

V gene: TRBV5-1
clone size: -
D gene: TRBD2
J gene: TRBJ2-1
CDR3 DNA: TGCGCCAGCAACGTTGGACTAGCGGGGAACAGTGAGCAGTTCTTC
CDR3 protein: CASNVGLAGNSEQFF

V gene: TRBV20-1
clone size: many
D gene: -
J gene: TRBJ2-6
CDR3 DNA: TGCAGTGCTAGAGAGGGGGGCTCTGGGGCCAACGTCCTGACTTTC
CDR3 protein: CSAREGGSGANVLTF

V gene: TRBV12-3/TRBV12-4
clone size: -
D gene: -
J gene: TRBJ2-4
CDR3 DNA: TGTGCCAGCAGTTTAGAAGGGGAGCGAAACATTCAGTACTTC
CDR3 protein: CASSLEGERNIQYF

V gene: TRBV18
clone size: -
D gene: -
J gene: TRBJ1-5
CDR3 DNA: TGTGCCAGCTCAGCCACAGGGAAGGGCAATCAGCCCCAGCATTTT
CDR3 protein: CASSATGKGNQPQHF

V gene: TRBV10-3
clone size: few
D gene: TRBD2
J gene: TRBJ2-5
CDR3 DNA: TGTGCCATCAGTGCGGCGCCGGGACTAGCGGGAGAAGAGACCCAGTACTTC
CDR3 protein: CAISAAPGLAGEETQYF

V gene: TRBV18
clone size: few
D gene: TRBD1
J gene: TRBJ1-5
CDR3 DNA: TGTGCCAGCTCGCCTGGAGGACAGGGCCTTCCATTCAATCAGCCCCAGCATTTT
CDR3 protein: CASSPGGQGLPFNQPQHF

V gene: TRBV11-2
clone size: few
D gene: TRBD2
J gene: TRBJ2-1
CDR3 DNA: TGTGCCAGCAGTTACGCAGGGAGGGCCAGATACAATGAGCAGTTCTTC
CDR3 protein: CASSYAGRARYNEQFF

V gene: TRBV20-1
clone size: -
D gene: -
J gene: TRBJ2-1
CDR3 DNA: TGCAGTGCTAGTGTTACCTACAATGGGCAGTTCTTC
CDR3 protein: CSASVTYNGQFF

V gene: TRBV7-6
clone size: -
D gene: -
J gene: TRBJ1-5
CDR3 DNA: TGTGCCAGCTGGCTGATTCGGGGGCATTTT
CDR3 protein: CASWLIRGHF

V gene: TRBV20-1
clone size: -
D gene: -
J gene: TRBJ1-3
CDR3 DNA: TGCAGTGCTGACCGACCCTCTGGAAACACCATATATTTT
CDR3 protein: CSADRPSGNTIYF

V gene: TRBV29-1
clone size: many
D gene: TRBD2
J gene: TRBJ2-3
CDR3 DNA: TGCAGCGTTGAACCCTGGGAGCTAGCGGGGGAAACTAGCACAGATACGCAGTATTTT
CDR3 protein: CSVEPWELAGETSTDTQYF

V gene: TRBV10-3
clone size: few
D gene: TRBD1
J gene: TRBJ2-6
CDR3 DNA: TGTGCCATCAGTGGGACAGGACCCCTCTCTGGGGCCAACGTCCTGACTTTC
CDR3 protein: CAISGTGPLSGANVLTF

V gene: TRBV9
clone size: -
D gene: -
J gene: TRBJ2-5
CDR3 DNA: TGTACCAGCAGCGTTCGGGAGACCCAGTACTTC
CDR3 protein: CTSSVRETQYF

V gene: TRBV29-1
clone size: once
D gene: -
J gene: TRBJ1-2
CDR3 DNA: TGCAGCGTTGAAGTGGGACAAGGAACTATCGCTGACTATGGCTACACCTTC
CDR3 protein: CSVEVGQGTIADYGYTF

V gene: TRBV5-1
clone size: few
D gene: TRBD1
J gene: TRBJ1-6
CDR3 DNA: TGCGCCAGCAATCAGGACGGGGACAGACTTAATTCACCCCTCCACTTT
CDR3 protein: CASNQDGDRLNSPLHF

V gene: TRBV4-1
clone size: -
D gene: -
J gene: TRBJ1-1
CDR3 DNA: TGCGCCAGCAGCCATGACGCAGGGAATGCTGAAGCTTTCTTT
CDR3 protein: CASSHDAGNAEAFF

V gene: TRBV20-1
clone size: few
D gene: -
J gene: TRBJ1-2
CDR3 DNA: TGCAGTGCTAGAGGCAAGGACGGCTACACCTTC
CDR3 protein: CSARGKDGYTF

V gene: TRBV10-3
clone size: -
D gene: -
J gene: TRBJ2-3
CDR3 DNA: TGTGCCATCAGTGGGATTGAGGACACAGATATGCAGTATTTT
CDR3 protein: CAISGIEDTDMQYF

V gene: TRBV4-1
clone size: few
D gene: -
J gene: TRBJ1-1
CDR3 DNA: TGCGCCAGCAGCCAAGGTTCTGAAGCTTTCTTT
CDR3 protein: CASSQGSEAFF

V gene: TRBV29-1
clone size: -
D gene: -
J gene: TRBJ1-1
CDR3 DNA: TGCAGCGTTTGGGGAGCGAACACTGAAGCTTTCTTT
CDR3 protein: CSVWGANTEAFF

V gene: TRBV6-5
clone size: -
D gene: TRBD1
J gene: TRBJ1-6
CDR3 DNA: TGTGCCAGCACTTTAACCGGGACAGGGTATAATTCACCCCTCCACTTT
CDR3 protein: CASTLTGTGYNSPLHF